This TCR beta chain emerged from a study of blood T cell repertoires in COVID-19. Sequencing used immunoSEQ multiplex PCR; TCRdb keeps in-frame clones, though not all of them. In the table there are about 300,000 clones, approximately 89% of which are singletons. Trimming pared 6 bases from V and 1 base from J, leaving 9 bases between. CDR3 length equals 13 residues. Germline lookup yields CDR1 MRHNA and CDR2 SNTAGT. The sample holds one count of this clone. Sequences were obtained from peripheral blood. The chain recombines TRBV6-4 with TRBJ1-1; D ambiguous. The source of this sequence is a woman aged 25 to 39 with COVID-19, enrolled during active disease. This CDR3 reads CASRETANTEAFF. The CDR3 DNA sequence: TGTGCCAGCAGGGAAACAGCGAACACTGAAGCTTTCTTT.